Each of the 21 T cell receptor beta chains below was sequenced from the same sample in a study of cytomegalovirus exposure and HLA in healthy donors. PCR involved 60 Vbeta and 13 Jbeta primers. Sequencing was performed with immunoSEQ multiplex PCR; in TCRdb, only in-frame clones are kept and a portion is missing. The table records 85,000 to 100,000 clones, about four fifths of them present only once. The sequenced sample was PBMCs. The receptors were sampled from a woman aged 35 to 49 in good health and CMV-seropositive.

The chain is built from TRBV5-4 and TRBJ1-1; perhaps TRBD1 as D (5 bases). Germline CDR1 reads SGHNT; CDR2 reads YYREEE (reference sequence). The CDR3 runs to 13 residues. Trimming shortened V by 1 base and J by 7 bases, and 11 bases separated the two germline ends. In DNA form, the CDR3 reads TGTGCCAGCAGCTTGAGACAGACTCGTGAAGCTTTCTTT. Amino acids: CASSLRQTREAFF.

The CDR3 DNA reads TGTGCCAGCTCGGGAGGGGACGACGAGCAGTACTTC. Protein sequence: CASSGGDDEQYF. This sequence joins TRBV18 and TRBJ2-7; 7 bases agree with TRBD2. V dropped 6 bases and J dropped 5; count of bases not matched to a gene: 4. The CDR3 is made up of 12 amino acids. Looked up from germline, CDR1 is KGHSH and CDR2 is LQKENI.

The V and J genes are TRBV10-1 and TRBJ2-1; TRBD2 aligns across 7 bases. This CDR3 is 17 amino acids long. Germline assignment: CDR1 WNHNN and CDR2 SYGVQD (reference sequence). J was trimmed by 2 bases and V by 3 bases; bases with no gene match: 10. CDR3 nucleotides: TGCGCCAGCAGTGATACGGACTCCGGGAGGCCCTACAATGAGCAGTTCTTC. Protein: CASSDTDSGRPYNEQFF.

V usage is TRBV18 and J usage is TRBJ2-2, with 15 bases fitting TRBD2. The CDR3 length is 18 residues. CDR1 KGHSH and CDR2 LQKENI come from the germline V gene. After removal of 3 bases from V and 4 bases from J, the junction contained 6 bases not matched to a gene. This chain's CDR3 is CASSPGLAGGPGTGELFF. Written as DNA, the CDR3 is TGTGCCAGCTCACCGGGACTAGCGGGAGGTCCGGGCACCGGGGAGCTGTTTTTT. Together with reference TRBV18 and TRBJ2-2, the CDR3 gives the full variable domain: NAGVMQNPRHLVRRRGQEARLRCSPMKGHSHVYWYRQLPEEGLKFMVYLQKENIIDESGMPKERFSAEFPKEGPSILRIQQVVRGDSAAYFCASSPGLAGGPGTGELFFGEGSRLTVL.

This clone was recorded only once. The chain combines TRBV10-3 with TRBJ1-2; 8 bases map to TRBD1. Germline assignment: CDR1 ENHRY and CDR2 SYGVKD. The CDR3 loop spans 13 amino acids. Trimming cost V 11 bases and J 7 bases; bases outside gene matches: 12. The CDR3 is CAATPGGRGGYTF. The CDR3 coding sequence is TGTGCCGCAACCCCAGGGGGCAGAGGTGGCTACACCTTC.

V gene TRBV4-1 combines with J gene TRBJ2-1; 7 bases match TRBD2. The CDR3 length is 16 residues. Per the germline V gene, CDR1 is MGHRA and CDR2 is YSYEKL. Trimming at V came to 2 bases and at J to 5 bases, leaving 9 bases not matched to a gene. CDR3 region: CASSQTFSGPHNEQFF. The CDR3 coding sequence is TGCGCCAGCAGCCAAACCTTTAGCGGGCCCCACAATGAGCAGTTCTTC.

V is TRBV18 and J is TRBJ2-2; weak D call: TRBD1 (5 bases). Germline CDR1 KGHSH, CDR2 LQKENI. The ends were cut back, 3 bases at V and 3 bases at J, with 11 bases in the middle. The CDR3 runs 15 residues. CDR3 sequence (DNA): TGTGCCAGCTCACCTTCCCAACAGGACACCGGGGAGCTGTTTTTT. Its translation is CASSPSQQDTGELFF.

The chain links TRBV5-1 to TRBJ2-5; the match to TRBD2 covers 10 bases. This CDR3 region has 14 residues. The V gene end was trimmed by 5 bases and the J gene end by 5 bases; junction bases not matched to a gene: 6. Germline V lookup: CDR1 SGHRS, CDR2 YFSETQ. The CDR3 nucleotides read TGCGCCAGCAGAAAGCGGGAGGGGTTGGAGACCCAGTACTTC. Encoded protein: CASRKREGLETQYF. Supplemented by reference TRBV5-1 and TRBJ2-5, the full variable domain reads KAGVTQTPRYLIKTRGQQVTLSCSPISGHRSVSWYQQTPGQGLQFLFEYFSETQRNKGNFPGRFSGRQFSNSRSEMNVSTLELGDSALYLCASRKREGLETQYFGPGTRLLVL.

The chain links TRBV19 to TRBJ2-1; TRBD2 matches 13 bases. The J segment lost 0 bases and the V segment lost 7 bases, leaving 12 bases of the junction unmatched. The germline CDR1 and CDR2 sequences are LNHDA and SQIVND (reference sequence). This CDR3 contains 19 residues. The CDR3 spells CASTAGTSGTPSSYNEQFF. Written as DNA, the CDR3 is TGTGCCAGTACTGCCGGGACTAGCGGGACCCCAAGCTCCTACAATGAGCAGTTCTTC. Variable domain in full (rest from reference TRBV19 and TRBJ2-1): DGGITQSPKYLFRKEGQNVTLSCEQNLNHDAMYWYRQDPGQGLRLIYYSQIVNDFQKGDIAEGYSVSREKKESFPLTVTSAQKNPTAFYLCASTAGTSGTPSSYNEQFFGPGTRLTVL.

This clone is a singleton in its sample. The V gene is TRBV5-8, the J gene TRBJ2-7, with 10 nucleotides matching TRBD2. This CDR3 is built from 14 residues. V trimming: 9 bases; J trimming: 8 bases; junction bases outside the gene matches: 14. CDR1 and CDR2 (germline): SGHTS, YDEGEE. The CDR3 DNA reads TGTGCCACAGGATTAACTAGCGGGGCCTGGAAGCAGTACTTC. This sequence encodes CATGLTSGAWKQYF.

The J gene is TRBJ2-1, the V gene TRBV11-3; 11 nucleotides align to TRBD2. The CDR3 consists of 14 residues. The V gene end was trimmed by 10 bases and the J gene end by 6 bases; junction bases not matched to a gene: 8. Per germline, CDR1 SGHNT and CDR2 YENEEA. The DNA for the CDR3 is TGTGCCACCTCTAAACTAGCGGGGGTCAATGAGCAGTTCTTC. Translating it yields CATSKLAGVNEQFF.

The CDR3 DNA is TGTGCCAGTGGACAGGGTTATAGCAATCAGCCCCAGCATTTT. Amino acids: CASGQGYSNQPQHF. V usage is TRBV6-6 and J usage is TRBJ1-5; 8 bases align to TRBD1. CDR3 length: 14 residues. CDR1 and CDR2 (germline): MNHNY, SVGAGI (reference sequence). V lost 9 bases and J lost 0; bases outside the gene matches: 4.

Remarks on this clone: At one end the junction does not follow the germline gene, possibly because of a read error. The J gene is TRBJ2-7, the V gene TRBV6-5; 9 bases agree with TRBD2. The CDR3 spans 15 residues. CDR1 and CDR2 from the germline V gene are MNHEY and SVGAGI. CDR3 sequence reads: CASSYMTSGTYERYF. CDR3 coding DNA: TGTGCCAGCAGTTACATGACTAGCGGTACCTACGAGCGGTACTTC.

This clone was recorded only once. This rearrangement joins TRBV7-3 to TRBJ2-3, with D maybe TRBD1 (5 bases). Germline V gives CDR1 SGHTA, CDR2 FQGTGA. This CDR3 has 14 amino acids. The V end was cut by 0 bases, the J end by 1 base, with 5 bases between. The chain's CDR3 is CASSLTGGTDTQYF. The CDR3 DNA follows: TGTGCCAGCAGCTTAACAGGGGGCACAGATACGCAGTATTTT. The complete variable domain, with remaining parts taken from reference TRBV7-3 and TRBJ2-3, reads GAGVSQTPSNKVTEKGKYVELRCDPISGHTALYWYRQSLGQGPEFLIYFQGTGAADDSGLPNDRFFAVRPEGSVSTLKIQRTERGDSAVYLCASSLTGGTDTQYFGPGTRLTVL.

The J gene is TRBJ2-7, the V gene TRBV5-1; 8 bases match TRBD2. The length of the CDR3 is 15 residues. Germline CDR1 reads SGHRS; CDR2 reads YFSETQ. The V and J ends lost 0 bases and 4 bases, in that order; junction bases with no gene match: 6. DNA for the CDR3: TGCGCCAGCAGCTTGGTCTCGGGAGGGGGATACGAGCAGTACTTC. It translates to CASSLVSGGGYEQYF.

CDR3 DNA sequence: TGTGCCTGGTCGGACTATAATGAGCAGTTCTTC. Translation: CAWSDYNEQFF. The rearrangement joins TRBV30 to TRBJ2-1; weak D call: TRBD2 (6 bases). V lost 5 bases and J lost 7, with 9 bases in between. This CDR3 region has 11 residues. CDR1 and CDR2 from the germline V gene are GTSNPN and SVGIG (reference sequence).

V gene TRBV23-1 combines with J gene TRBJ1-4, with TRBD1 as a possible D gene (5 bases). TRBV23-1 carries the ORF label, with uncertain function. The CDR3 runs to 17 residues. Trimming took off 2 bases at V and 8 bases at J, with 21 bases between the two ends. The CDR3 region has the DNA TGCGCCAGCAGTCAACCCCCTACAGGTCCCGGCGGAGAAAAACTGTTTTTT. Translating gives CASSQPPTGPGGEKLFF.

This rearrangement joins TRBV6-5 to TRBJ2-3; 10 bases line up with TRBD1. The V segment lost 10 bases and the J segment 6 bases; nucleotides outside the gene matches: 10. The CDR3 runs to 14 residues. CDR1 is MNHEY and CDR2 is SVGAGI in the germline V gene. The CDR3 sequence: CAIEGGQGTDTQYF. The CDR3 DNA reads TGTGCCATCGAGGGGGGACAGGGGACGGATACGCAGTATTTT.

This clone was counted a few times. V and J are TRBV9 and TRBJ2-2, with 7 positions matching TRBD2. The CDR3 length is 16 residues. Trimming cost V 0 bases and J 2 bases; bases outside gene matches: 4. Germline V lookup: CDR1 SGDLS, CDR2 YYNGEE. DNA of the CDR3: TGTGCCAGCAGCGTAGCCCCTAGCGGCAACACCGGGGAGCTGTTTTTT. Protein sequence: CASSVAPSGNTGELFF. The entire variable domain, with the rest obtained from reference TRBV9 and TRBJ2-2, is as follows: DSGVTQTPKHLITATGQRVTLRCSPRSGDLSVYWYQQSLDQGLQFLIQYYNGEERAKGNILERFSAQQFPDLHSELNLSSLELGDSALYFCASSVAPSGNTGELFFGEGSRLTVL.

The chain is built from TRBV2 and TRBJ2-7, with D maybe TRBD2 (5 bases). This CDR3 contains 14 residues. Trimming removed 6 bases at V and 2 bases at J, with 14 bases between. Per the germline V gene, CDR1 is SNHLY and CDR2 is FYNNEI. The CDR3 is CASSLTGVTYEQYF. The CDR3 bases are TGTGCCAGCAGCCTCACCGGGGTCACCTACGAGCAGTACTTC. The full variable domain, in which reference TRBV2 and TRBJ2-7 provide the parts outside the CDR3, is EPEVTQTPSHQVTQMGQEVILRCVPISNHLYFYWYRQILGQKVEFLVSFYNNEISEKSEIFDDQFSVERPDGSNFTLKIRSTKLEDSAMYFCASSLTGVTYEQYFGPGTRLTVT.

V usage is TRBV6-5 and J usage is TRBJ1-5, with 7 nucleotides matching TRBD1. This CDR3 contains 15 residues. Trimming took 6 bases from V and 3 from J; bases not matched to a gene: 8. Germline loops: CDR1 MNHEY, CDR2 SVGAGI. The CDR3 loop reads CASSPQGEYNQPQHF. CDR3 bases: TGTGCCAGCAGCCCCCAGGGGGAGTACAATCAGCCCCAGCATTTT.